The rows below give T cell receptor beta chains drawn from one sample of a study of shared clonotypes between healthy human individuals. Sequencing was performed with immunoSEQ multiplex PCR; in TCRdb, only in-frame clones are kept and a portion is missing. Of 2,500,000 or so clones listed, 80% to 95% are singletons. Sequencing input: naive CD4+ T cells from PBMCs. The receptors derive from a man aged 18 to 29 in good health. Some clones in this sample may be carry-over from other donors' samples. CDR3s include the opening cysteine and the closing phenylalanine or tryptophan. D genes are given only for firm matches. Clone size is shown for a subset of rows, as once, few, many or a class of expanded clone.

V,D,J,size,DNA,CDR3
TRBV6-5,NA,TRBJ1-6,NA,TGTGCCAGCACAAGGAGCTCCTATAATTCACCCCTCCACTTT,CASTRSSYNSPLHF
TRBV15,TRBD2,TRBJ2-1,NA,TGTGCCACCAGCAGAGAACCCCTAGCGGGAGACAATGAGCAGTTCTTC,CATSREPLAGDNEQFF
TRBV4-1,NA,TRBJ1-4,NA,TGCGCCAGCAGTACCGCCGATGCAACTAATGAAAAACTGTTTTTT,CASSTADATNEKLFF
TRBV5-6,TRBD1,TRBJ1-3,NA,TGTGCCAGCAGCCCCCAGGGGGCGGCTGGAAACACCATATATTTT,CASSPQGAAGNTIYF
TRBV2,NA,TRBJ2-1,NA,TGTGCCAGCAGTTTCAGCGGGACAGAATACAATGAGCAGTTCTTC,CASSFSGTEYNEQFF
TRBV5-1,NA,TRBJ2-2,NA,TGCGCCAGCAGCCCAGATTCCCATGGGGCGAACACCGGGGAGCTGTTTTTT,CASSPDSHGANTGELFF
TRBV20-1,NA,TRBJ2-3,NA,TGCAGTGCACCCCCTTCAGATACGCAGTATTTT,CSAPPSDTQYF
TRBV11-2,NA,TRBJ2-6,NA,TGTGCCAGCAGCTTAGGGAGGGGGACTCCCTCTGGGGCCAACGTCCTGACTTTC,CASSLGRGTPSGANVLTF
TRBV5-1,NA,TRBJ1-1,NA,TGCGCCAGCAGGTTCGGGGAGGGGAACACTGAAGCTTTCTTT,CASRFGEGNTEAFF
TRBV29-1,TRBD1,TRBJ1-3,NA,TGCAGCGTTGGGACAGGGGGAAACACCATATATTTT,CSVGTGGNTIYF
TRBV7-8,NA,TRBJ1-1,few,TGTGCCAGCAGCATTGGACCAGCCACTGAAGCTTTCTTT,CASSIGPATEAFF
TRBV27,NA,TRBJ1-1,NA,TGTGCCAGCGGCTACAGGGTGGGGGACACTGAAGCTTTCTTT,CASGYRVGDTEAFF
TRBV6-6,TRBD1,TRBJ1-5,NA,TGTGCCAGCAACGGGGGACAGGGGAGCAATCAGCCCCAGCATTTT,CASNGGQGSNQPQHF
TRBV11-2,TRBD2,TRBJ2-3,NA,TGTGCCAGCACCCTTGCGGGAGTCAAAGATACGCAGTATTTT,CASTLAGVKDTQYF
TRBV29-1,TRBD2,TRBJ2-1,NA,TGCAGCGTTAATAGCGGGAGGCGTGGCAATGAGCAGTTCTTC,CSVNSGRRGNEQFF
TRBV2,NA,TRBJ2-5,NA,TGTGCCAGCAGTATCGAGACCCAGTACTTC,CASSIETQYF
TRBV30,NA,TRBJ1-3,NA,TGTGCCTGGACCCGTACTGGCCATTTATCCACTGGAAACACCATATATTTT,CAWTRTGHLSTGNTIYF
TRBV18,NA,TRBJ1-1,NA,TGTGCCAGCTCACAAGGTAGCACTGAAGCTTTCTTT,CASSQGSTEAFF
TRBV7-9,TRBD1,TRBJ2-7,NA,TGTGCCAGCAGCTCCACTACAGGGGTCCGCTCCTACGAGCAGTACTTC,CASSSTTGVRSYEQYF
TRBV5-1,NA,TRBJ2-4,NA,TGCGCCAGCAGCCTTGGGGACTTGGACATTCAGTACTTC,CASSLGDLDIQYF
TRBV29-1,NA,TRBJ2-7,NA,TGCAGCGTTGAAGATGGTCAGGACGACCCCTACGAGCAGTACTTC,CSVEDGQDDPYEQYF
TRBV7-3,NA,TRBJ2-2,NA,TGTGCCAGCAGCTTAAGGGTTGCCGGGGAGCTGTTTTTT,CASSLRVAGELFF
TRBV5-1,TRBD2,TRBJ2-3,NA,TGCGCCAGCAGCGACCATAAAACTAGCGCAAACACAGATACGCAGTATTTT,CASSDHKTSANTDTQYF
TRBV11-2,NA,TRBJ2-7,NA,TGTGCCAGCAGCTTAGATAGGCCATCCTACGAGCAGTACTTC,CASSLDRPSYEQYF
TRBV2,NA,TRBJ2-2,NA,TGTGCCAGCAGGGGGGCACCTGGGGCCGGGGAGCTGTTTTTT,CASRGAPGAGELFF
TRBV10-2,TRBD2,TRBJ2-1,NA,TGCGCCAGCACCAGGGACGGGACTAGCGGCAACAATGAGCAGTTCTTC,CASTRDGTSGNNEQFF
TRBV7-8,TRBD2,TRBJ2-1,NA,TGTGCCAGCATCGAGAGTAGCGGGAAAAGGCCTGAGCAGTTCTTC,CASIESSGKRPEQFF
TRBV5-4,TRBD2,TRBJ2-1,NA,TGTGCCAGCAGAAGTGGGTCCCTAGCGGTCTACAATGAGCAGTTCTTC,CASRSGSLAVYNEQFF
TRBV28,TRBD1,TRBJ1-2,few,TGTGCCAGCAGTTTGGCAGGGGGCTATGGCTACACCTTC,CASSLAGGYGYTF
TRBV18,NA,TRBJ2-2,once,TGTGCCAGCTCACCCCTAGCGAGCACCGGGGAGCTGTTTTTT,CASSPLASTGELFF
TRBV30,NA,TRBJ1-3,NA,TGTGCCTGGTGGAAGGCGGACACCATATATTTT,CAWWKADTIYF
TRBV5-4,TRBD2,TRBJ2-5,NA,TGTGCCAGCAGCTTGGCAGGGACTAGTTACGAGACCCAGTACTTC,CASSLAGTSYETQYF
TRBV7-9,NA,TRBJ1-2,NA,TGTGCCAGCAGCTTTACGACGGGGGTGAATGGCTACACCTTC,CASSFTTGVNGYTF
TRBV19,NA,TRBJ2-1,NA,TGTGCCAGTAGTTTTTTCGACAATGAGCAGTTCTTC,CASSFFDNEQFF
TRBV30,NA,TRBJ2-7,NA,TGTGCCCTATCAGTGTTTTCCTACGAGCAGTACTTC,CALSVFSYEQYF
TRBV15,TRBD2,TRBJ2-5,NA,TGTGCCACCAGCAGAAGACCCCTAGCGGGTGCGTACCAAGAGACCCAGTACTTC,CATSRRPLAGAYQETQYF
TRBV5-5,NA,TRBJ2-1,NA,TGTGCCAGCAGCTTGGCCGGCCCCAGCGCCAATTTTGAGCAGTTCTTC,CASSLAGPSANFEQFF
TRBV5-1,NA,TRBJ2-3,NA,TGCGCCAGCGACCTTGGGGGAATTCAAGATACGCAGTATTTT,CASDLGGIQDTQYF
TRBV6-4,NA,TRBJ1-2,NA,TGTGCCAGCAGTGACTCTCCGGGACGTTTTAACTATGGCTACACCTTC,CASSDSPGRFNYGYTF
TRBV2,NA,TRBJ2-2,NA,TGTGCCAGCATAGGGTCCGGGAACACCGGGGAGCTGTTTTTT,CASIGSGNTGELFF
TRBV7-2,NA,TRBJ2-1,NA,TGTGCCAGCAGCTTAGCGCTGTCAGCGGAAAGCTCCTACAATGAGCAGTTCTTC,CASSLALSAESSYNEQFF
TRBV30,NA,TRBJ2-3,NA,TGTGCCTCCCACGAAGATACGCAGTATTTT,CASHEDTQYF
TRBV14,NA,TRBJ2-1,once,TGTGCCAGCAGCCGTACACGCAGTGAGCAGTTCTTC,CASSRTRSEQFF
TRBV5-4,TRBD2,TRBJ2-7,once,TGTGCCAGCAGCCCAGGGAGGGACCAGCAGTACTTC,CASSPGRDQQYF
TRBV15,TRBD1,TRBJ2-1,once,TGTGCCACCAGCAGAGTGGGACAGGGAAACTACAATGAGCAGTTCTTC,CATSRVGQGNYNEQFF